This T cell receptor beta chain stems from a study of T-cell memory formation after mild COVID-19. As for the study in general: Largely, TCR clusters stayed within a single donor.

TCRdb re-derived calls from the 5' RACE reads in MiXCR, one entry per CDR3 protein. The data contain some 600,000 distinct CDR3 sequences, around 16% of them singletons. The germline V gene encodes CDR1 SGHTA and CDR2 FQGTGA. The junction had 6 bases not matched to a gene; V was cut back by 4 bases and J by 4 bases. The CDR3 loop spans 15 amino acids. The genes are TRBV7-3 and TRBJ2-7, with 11 positions matching TRBD2. The TCR sequence derives from an adult woman who had mild COVID-19 (a few samples of this study predate the infection). Cell type and time point are not known. The sample comprised PBMCs or a T cell subset sorted from them (not recorded which). In DNA, the CDR3 is TGTGCCAGCAGCTCAATAGCGGGAGGGCTTTACGAGCAGTACTTC. Amino acids: CASSSIAGGLYEQYF.